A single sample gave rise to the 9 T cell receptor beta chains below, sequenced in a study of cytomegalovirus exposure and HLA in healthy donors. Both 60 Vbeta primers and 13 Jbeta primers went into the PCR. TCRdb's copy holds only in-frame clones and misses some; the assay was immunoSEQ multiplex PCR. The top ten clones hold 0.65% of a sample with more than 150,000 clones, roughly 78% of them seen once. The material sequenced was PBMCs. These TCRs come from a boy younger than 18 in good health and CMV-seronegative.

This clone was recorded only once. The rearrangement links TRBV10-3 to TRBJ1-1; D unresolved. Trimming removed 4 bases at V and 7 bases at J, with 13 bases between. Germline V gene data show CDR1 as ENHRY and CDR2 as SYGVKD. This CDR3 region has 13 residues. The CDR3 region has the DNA TGTGCCATCAGTGTTCGGGGTGTCAGTGAAGCTTTCTTT. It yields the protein CAISVRGVSEAFF.

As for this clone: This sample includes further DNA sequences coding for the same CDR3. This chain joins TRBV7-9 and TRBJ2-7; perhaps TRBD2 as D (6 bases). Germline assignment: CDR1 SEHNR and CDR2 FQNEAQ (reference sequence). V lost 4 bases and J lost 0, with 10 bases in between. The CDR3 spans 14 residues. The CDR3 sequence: CASSSPGVSYEQYF. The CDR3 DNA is TGTGCCAGCAGCTCTCCGGGAGTCTCCTACGAGCAGTACTTC.

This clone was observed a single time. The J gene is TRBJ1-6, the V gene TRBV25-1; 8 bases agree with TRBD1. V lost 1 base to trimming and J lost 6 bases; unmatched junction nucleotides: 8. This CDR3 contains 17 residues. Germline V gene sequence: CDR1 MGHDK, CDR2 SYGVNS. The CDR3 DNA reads TGTGCCAGCAGTGAATCGGGCAGGGGGCGGTTTAATTCACCCCTCCACTTT. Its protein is CASSESGRGRFNSPLHF.

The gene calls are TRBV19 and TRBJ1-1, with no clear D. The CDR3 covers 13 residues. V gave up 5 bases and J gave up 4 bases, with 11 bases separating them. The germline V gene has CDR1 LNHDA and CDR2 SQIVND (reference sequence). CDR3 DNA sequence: TGTGCCAGTAGTCGGGGAGGGAGCACTGAAGCTTTCTTT. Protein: CASSRGGSTEAFF.

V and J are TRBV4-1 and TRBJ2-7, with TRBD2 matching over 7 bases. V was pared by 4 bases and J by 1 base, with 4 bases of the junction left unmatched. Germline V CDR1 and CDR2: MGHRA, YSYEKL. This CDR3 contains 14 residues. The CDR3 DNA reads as TGCGCCAGCAGCCCACTAGCGTTGTCCTACGAGCAGTACTTC. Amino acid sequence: CASSPLALSYEQYF.

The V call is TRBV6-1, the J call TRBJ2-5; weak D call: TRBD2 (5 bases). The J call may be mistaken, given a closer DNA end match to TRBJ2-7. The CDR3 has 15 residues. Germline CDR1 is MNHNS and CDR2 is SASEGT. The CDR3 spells CASSPRRGSSYEQYF. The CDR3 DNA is TGTGCCAGCAGCCCCAGACGGGGAAGCTCCTACGAGCAGTACTTC.

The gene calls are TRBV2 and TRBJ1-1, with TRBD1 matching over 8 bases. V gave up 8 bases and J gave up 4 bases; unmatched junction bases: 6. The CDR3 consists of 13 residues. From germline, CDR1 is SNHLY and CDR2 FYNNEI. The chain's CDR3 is CASSPDRGTEAFF. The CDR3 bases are TGTGCCAGCTCACCCGACAGGGGCACTGAAGCTTTCTTT.

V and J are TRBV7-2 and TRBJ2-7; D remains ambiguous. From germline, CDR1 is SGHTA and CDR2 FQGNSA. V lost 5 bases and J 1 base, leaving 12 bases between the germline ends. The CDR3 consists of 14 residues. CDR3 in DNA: TGTGCCAGCAGCGAAGCCTATTCTTCCTACGAGCAGTACTTC. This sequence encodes CASSEAYSSYEQYF.

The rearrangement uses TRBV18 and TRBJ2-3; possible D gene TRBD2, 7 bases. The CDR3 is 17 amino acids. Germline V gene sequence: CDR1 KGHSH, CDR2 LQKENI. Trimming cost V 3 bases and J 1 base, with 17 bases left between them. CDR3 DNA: TGTGCCAGCTCACCGTGGGGGGGCAATCAGGGCACAGATACGCAGTATTTT. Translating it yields CASSPWGGNQGTDTQYF.